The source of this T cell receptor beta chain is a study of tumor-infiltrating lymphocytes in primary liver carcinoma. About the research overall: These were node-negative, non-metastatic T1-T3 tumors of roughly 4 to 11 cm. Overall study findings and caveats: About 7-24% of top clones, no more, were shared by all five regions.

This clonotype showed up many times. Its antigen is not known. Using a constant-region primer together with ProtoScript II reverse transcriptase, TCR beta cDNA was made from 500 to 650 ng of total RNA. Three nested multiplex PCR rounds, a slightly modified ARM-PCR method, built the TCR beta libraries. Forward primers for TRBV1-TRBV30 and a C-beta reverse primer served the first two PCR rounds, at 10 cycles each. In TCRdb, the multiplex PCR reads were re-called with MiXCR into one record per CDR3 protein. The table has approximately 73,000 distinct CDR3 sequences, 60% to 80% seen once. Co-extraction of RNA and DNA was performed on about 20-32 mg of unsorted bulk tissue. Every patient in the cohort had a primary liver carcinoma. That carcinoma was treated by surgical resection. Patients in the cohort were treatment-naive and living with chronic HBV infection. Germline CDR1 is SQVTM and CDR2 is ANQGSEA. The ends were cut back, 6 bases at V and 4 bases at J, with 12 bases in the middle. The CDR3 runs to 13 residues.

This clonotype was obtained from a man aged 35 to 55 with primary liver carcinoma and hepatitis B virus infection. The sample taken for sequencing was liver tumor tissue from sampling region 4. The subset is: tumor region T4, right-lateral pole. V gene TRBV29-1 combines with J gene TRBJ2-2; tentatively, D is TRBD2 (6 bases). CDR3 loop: CSVPRGTTGELFF. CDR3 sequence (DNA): TGCAGCGTGCCACGGGGGACCACCGGGGAGCTGTTTTTT.